The T cell receptor (beta chain) described here comes from a study of regulatory T cells in long-lasting Graves disease. On this clonotype: This may be a read error, as it is one base from a much larger clone.

Time point specified: newly diagnosed GD, antithyroid drugs for less than 3 months. RNA isolated from PBMCs was used to make the TCR library. Building of the TCR beta libraries involved iRepertoire HTBI primers and Arm-PCR of CDR3 regions. Using its own MiXCR run on the multiplex PCR reads, TCRdb lists one record per CDR3 protein. The data hold fewer than 650,000 distinct CDR3 sequences, with roughly 15% observed a single time. CDR3 length: 15 amino acids. Germline CDR1 and CDR2: SGHAT and FQNNGV. This sample was shared with a second study, whose subject was T cells in Graves' hyperthyroidism and ophthalmopathy.

The material was peripheral blood mononuclear cells (PBMCs), obtained at new diagnosis, from a patient treated with antithyroid drugs. The chain employs TRBV11-2 and TRBJ1-1; 8 nucleotides align to TRBD1. The receptor was derived from a woman aged 30 to 39 with Graves disease. The chain's CDR3 is CVSSLAGGLGTEAFF. DNA for the CDR3: TGTGTCAGCAGCCTAGCAGGGGGCCTGGGCACTGAAGCTTTCTTT.